These 25 T cell receptor beta chains were all obtained from the same sample, sequenced in a study of blood T cell repertoires in COVID-19. TCRdb keeps only in-frame clones here, not all; method: immunoSEQ multiplex PCR. Among around 290,000 clones listed, around 87% were seen once. Sequencing was performed on peripheral blood. The receptors shown here come from a woman between 50 and 59 years old who had recovered from COVID-19.

CDR3 nucleotides: TGTGCCTGGAGTTCACAGGGTTTCTATGGCTACACCTTC. This gives the protein CAWSSQGFYGYTF. This chain links TRBV30 with TRBJ1-2; D might be TRBD1 (6 bases). V was shortened by 2 bases and J by 4 bases, with 11 bases between the two germline ends. Germline V gene data show CDR1 as GTSNPN and CDR2 as SVGIG (reference sequence). CDR3 size: 13 residues.

This sequence joins TRBV30 and TRBJ1-6, with D unclear. The V and J ends lost 5 bases and 3 bases respectively, with 5 bases between them. This CDR3 contains 12 residues. In germline, CDR1 is GTSNPN, CDR2 SVGIG (reference sequence). The CDR3 DNA reads as TGTGCCTGGGGCTTCTATAATTCACCCCTCCACTTT. It encodes CAWGFYNSPLHF. The full variable domain, completed using reference TRBV30 and TRBJ1-6, is SQTIHQWPATLVQPVGSPLSLECTVEGTSNPNLYWYRQAAGRGLQLLFYSVGIGQISSEVPQNLSASRPQDRQFILSSKKLLLSDSGFYLCAWGFYNSPLHFGNGTRLTVT.

This chain joins TRBV12-3 or TRBV12-4 and TRBJ1-4, with 7 bases aligning to TRBD1. V was clipped by 3 bases and J by 5 bases; unmatched bases: 0. The CDR3 extends over 13 amino acids. CDR3 DNA sequence: TGTGCCAGCAGTTTGACAGGGAATGAAAAACTGTTTTTT. Amino acids: CASSLTGNEKLFF.

As for this clone: Germline and junction disagree at one end, which may indicate a read error. The chain has TRBV7-9 and TRBJ2-1; 7 nucleotides match TRBD2. This CDR3 spans 14 amino acids. Germline CDR1 is SEHNR and CDR2 is FQNEAQ (reference sequence). CDR3 DNA sequence: TGTGCCAGCCGCTTAGCTTCTGGGGGGGATGAGCAGTTCTTC. Translated: CASRLASGGDEQFF.

The chain carries TRBV3-1 (or the pseudogene TRBV3-2) and TRBJ2-5, with D tentatively TRBD1 (6 bases). Germline V gene data show CDR1 as LGHDT and CDR2 as YNNKEL (reference sequence). The CDR3 is 14 amino acids. Trimming pared 6 bases from V and 1 base from J, leaving 12 bases between. CDR3 DNA sequence: TGTGCCAGCAGATCGCAAGGGGGCCAAGAGACCCAGTACTTC. This translates into CASRSQGGQETQYF.

The chain carries TRBV19 and TRBJ1-2; D is possibly TRBD1 (6 bases). The V end lost 9 bases, the J end lost 8 bases, and 25 bases lay between the germline ends. Germline CDR1 reads LNHDA; CDR2 reads SQIVND (reference sequence). The CDR3 has 15 residues. The CDR3, as DNA: TGTGCCAGCGCGACTTGGACAGCCAAGGGCATAGGCTACACCTTC. Translation gives CASATWTAKGIGYTF. Full variable domain (missing parts from reference TRBV19 and TRBJ1-2): DGGITQSPKYLFRKEGQNVTLSCEQNLNHDAMYWYRQDPGQGLRLIYYSQIVNDFQKGDIAEGYSVSREKKESFPLTVTSAQKNPTAFYLCASATWTAKGIGYTFGSGTRLTVV.

V and J are TRBV5-1 and TRBJ2-1; TRBD1 might be the D (6 bases). The germline V gene has CDR1 SGHRS and CDR2 YFSETQ. The V gene lost 4 bases and the J gene lost 6 bases, with 14 bases spanning the gap. The CDR3 consists of 14 residues. The DNA for the CDR3 is TGCGCCAGCAGCAAGGGACACCCACCCAATGAGCAGTTCTTC. Translation gives CASSKGHPPNEQFF.

The J gene is TRBJ2-6, the V gene TRBV4-3; tentative D call: TRBD1 (6 bases). Germline-derived CDR1 and CDR2 are LGHNA and YSLEER. Trimming left V 2 bases short and J 2 bases short, with 10 bases between. This CDR3 region has 16 residues. DNA of the CDR3: TGCGCCAGCAGCCAACAACAGGGACCTGGGGCCAACGTCCTGACTTTC. This encodes CASSQQQGPGANVLTF.

The rearrangement uses TRBV11-3 and TRBJ2-1; 8 bases fit TRBD2. The CDR3 has 16 amino acids. With 4 bases clipped from V and 7 bases from J, the junction kept 12 bases outside the gene matches. Looked up from germline, CDR1 is SGHNT and CDR2 is YENEEA. The CDR3 DNA follows: TGTGCCAGCAGCTGGGGGGTGGCGGGAGGAGGAAATGAGCAGTTCTTC. It is translated as CASSWGVAGGGNEQFF.

This clone appeared a few times. The chain recombines TRBV6-6 with TRBJ2-3, with a possible D match to TRBD1 (6 bases). This CDR3 has 17 residues. V was clipped by 5 bases and J by 4 bases, with 22 bases between them. The germline V gene encodes CDR1 MNHNY and CDR2 SVGAGI (reference sequence). CDR3: CASSLLGTGFKADTQYF. In DNA form, the CDR3 reads TGTGCCAGCAGTCTGCTCGGAACAGGGTTCAAGGCAGATACGCAGTATTTT.

The chain couples TRBV29-1 to TRBJ2-7; D not resolved. Deletions cut 5 bases from V and 0 bases from J, with 14 bases between. CDR1 and CDR2 from the germline V gene are SQVTM and ANQGSEA. The CDR3 is made up of 14 amino acids. CDR3 loop: CSVKPGLSSYEQYF. Written as DNA, the CDR3 is TGCAGCGTTAAACCGGGTTTGAGCTCCTACGAGCAGTACTTC.

The chain combines TRBV5-1 with TRBJ1-2; D is unclear. Trimming removed 0 bases at V and 6 bases at J, with 9 bases between. CDR1 and CDR2 (germline): SGHRS, YFSETQ. This CDR3 contains 13 residues. In DNA, the CDR3 is TGCGCCAGCAGCTTGGGCCCCAGGAATGGCTACACCTTC. It specifies CASSLGPRNGYTF.

This chain connects TRBV12-2 to TRBJ2-7; TRBD1 is taken as the D call from the table, unchecked against the DNA. TRBV12-2 is listed as a pseudogene. The CDR3 is 19 amino acids. Here the CDR3 reads CASRLEGVAFGRTTYEQYF. CDR3 sequence (DNA): TGTGCAAGTCGCTTAGAGGGGGTGGCTTTCGGGCGAACAACCTACGAGCAGTACTTC.

The chain is built from TRBV4-1 and TRBJ2-3, with TRBD2 identical over 9 bases. Germline CDR1 and CDR2: MGHRA and YSYEKL. Germline trimming cut 0 bases from V and 6 bases from J; bases unmatched to any gene: 4. The CDR3 contains 15 residues. CDR3: CASSQDLLAGDTQYF. The CDR3 DNA reads TGCGCCAGCAGCCAAGATCTCCTAGCGGGGGATACGCAGTATTTT.

CDR3 DNA: TGTGCCACCAGCAGAGATCTCCGTTATCAGCCCCAGCATTTT. Amino acid sequence: CATSRDLRYQPQHF. The chain is built from TRBV15 and TRBJ1-5; the D is unclear. The germline V gene has CDR1 LNHNV and CDR2 YYDKDF (reference sequence). The CDR3 runs 14 residues. The V and J ends lost 0 bases and 5 bases respectively, with 8 bases between them.

The J gene is TRBJ1-6, the V gene TRBV6-5; a possible D gene is TRBD1 (6 bases). The CDR3 extends over 15 amino acids. Trimming removed 3 bases at V and 14 bases at J, with 20 bases between. CDR1 and CDR2 from the germline V gene are MNHEY and SVGAGI. CDR3 in amino acids: CASSYGQPDLSSLHF. The CDR3 DNA sequence: TGTGCCAGCAGTTATGGACAGCCGGATCTGTCATCCCTCCACTTT.

The rearrangement uses TRBV4-2 and TRBJ2-5; possibly TRBD2 for D (6 bases). This CDR3 has 14 residues. V lost 0 bases to trimming and J lost 5 bases, with 10 bases between them. Looked up from germline, CDR1 is LGHNA and CDR2 is YNFKEQ. The CDR3 sequence: CASSQDRGTETQYF. As DNA, the CDR3 is TGTGCCAGCAGCCAAGACCGCGGGACTGAGACCCAGTACTTC.

This chain links TRBV7-8 with TRBJ1-1; possible D gene TRBD1, 5 bases. Germline V CDR1 and CDR2: SGHVS, FQNEAQ. V was clipped by 5 bases and J by 5 bases, with 18 bases between them. CDR3 size: 15 residues. DNA of the CDR3: TGTGCCAGCAGCCCCATTTTGGGGGGAAGGACTGAAGCTTTCTTT. Protein: CASSPILGGRTEAFF.

The chain uses TRBV28 and TRBJ1-6; 9 nucleotides agree with TRBD1. CDR1 and CDR2 (germline): MDHEN, SYDVKM. V lost 5 bases and J lost 13; bases outside the gene matches: 12. This CDR3 has 15 amino acids. The DNA for the CDR3 is TGTGCCAGCAGTCGCCGGGGACAGGGCCCGACTCCCCTCCACTTT. It is translated as CASSRRGQGPTPLHF. Using reference TRBV28 and TRBJ1-6 for the parts outside the CDR3, the full variable domain is DVKVTQSSRYLVKRTGEKVFLECVQDMDHENMFWYRQDPGLGLRLIYFSYDVKMKEKGDIPEGYSVSREKKERFSLILESASTNQTSMYLCASSRRGQGPTPLHFGNGTRLTVT.

A few counts support this clone. The rearrangement joins TRBV30 to TRBJ2-7; 7 nucleotides agree with TRBD1. Germline values: CDR1 GTSNPN, CDR2 SVGIG (reference sequence). J was trimmed by 6 bases and V by 5 bases; bases with no gene match: 4. The CDR3 covers 11 residues. The chain's CDR3 is CAWLTGIEQYF. CDR3 nucleotides: TGTGCCTGGCTGACAGGGATCGAGCAGTACTTC. Complete variable domain (other parts from reference TRBV30 and TRBJ2-7): SQTIHQWPATLVQPVGSPLSLECTVEGTSNPNLYWYRQAAGRGLQLLFYSVGIGQISSEVPQNLSASRPQDRQFILSSKKLLLSDSGFYLCAWLTGIEQYFGPGTRLTVT.

The chain recombines TRBV19 with TRBJ2-5, with D maybe TRBD2 (6 bases). Germline-derived CDR1 and CDR2 are LNHDA and SQIVND (reference sequence). V was trimmed by 5 bases and J by 5 bases, leaving 18 bases between them. This CDR3 is 15 amino acids long. The CDR3 region has the DNA TGTGCCAGTAGTTCTAAAGGAGGGCAGGAGGAGACCCAGTACTTC. Amino acids: CASSSKGGQEETQYF.

This sequence joins TRBV28 and TRBJ2-7; D possibly corresponds to TRBD2 (5 bases). The germline CDR1 and CDR2 sequences are MDHEN and SYDVKM. V was clipped by 6 bases and J by 2 bases, with 14 bases between them. The CDR3 has 14 amino acids. CDR3 DNA: TGTGCCAGCAGGGAACACCGGCGGGCCTACGAGCAGTACTTC. Its translation is CASREHRRAYEQYF. The full variable domain, completed using reference TRBV28 and TRBJ2-7, is DVKVTQSSRYLVKRTGEKVFLECVQDMDHENMFWYRQDPGLGLRLIYFSYDVKMKEKGDIPEGYSVSREKKERFSLILESASTNQTSMYLCASREHRRAYEQYFGPGTRLTVT.

The V and J genes are TRBV7-9 and TRBJ1-1; D not certain. The germline gives CDR1 SEHNR, CDR2 FQNEAQ (reference sequence). Trimming left V 5 bases short and J 4 bases short, with 11 bases between. The CDR3 extends over 13 amino acids. CDR3 sequence reads: CASSTTEGTEAFF. CDR3 DNA sequence: TGTGCCAGCAGCACAACGGAGGGCACTGAAGCTTTCTTT.

The rearrangement links TRBV3-1 (or the pseudogene TRBV3-2) to TRBJ2-3; D unclear. From germline, CDR1 is LGHDT and CDR2 YNNKEL (reference sequence). Trimming removed 0 bases from V and 3 bases from J, with 7 bases in between. The CDR3 length is 14 residues. As DNA, the CDR3 is TGTGCCAGCAGCCAAGAGGGCATTACAGATACGCAGTATTTT. This encodes CASSQEGITDTQYF.

V is TRBV20-1 and J is TRBJ1-3; TRBD1 matches at 8 bases. This CDR3 spans 14 amino acids. The germline V gene encodes CDR1 DFQATT and CDR2 SNEGSKA (reference sequence). Trimming removed 3 bases from V and 4 bases from J; junction bases left unmatched: 5. The CDR3 DNA follows: TGCAGTGCTAGTCAGGGGGCGAGAGGAAACACCATATATTTT. Translated: CSASQGARGNTIYF.